Listed here is a single T cell receptor beta chain. This specimen belongs to a study of technical replicates of blood from a handful of donors. Data came from immunoSEQ multiplex PCR; TCRdb stores just in-frame clones and leaves some out. The data hold tens of thousands of clones, with approximately 94% observed a single time. This CDR3 has 14 amino acids. The germline V gene encodes CDR1 SEHNR and CDR2 FQNEAQ (reference sequence). Trimming removed 1 base at V and 8 bases at J, with 14 bases between. The sequence was collected from a human donor in good health. The specimen was T cells isolated from PBMCs. The chain recombines TRBV7-9 with TRBJ1-2; D is possibly TRBD1 (5 bases). The CDR3 here is CASSLELETVGYTF. For the CDR3, the DNA is TGTGCCAGCAGCTTAGAGTTAGAGACAGTCGGCTACACCTTC.